This T cell receptor (beta chain) came from a study of blood T cell repertoires in COVID-19. Study information: Acute and convalescent COVID-19 samples came from the United States, Italy and Spain. From T cells, B-cell-depleted T cells, or PBMCs came the material, which was cDNA or gDNA.

Study processing details: From reference gene primer amplification, estimates of nucleated cell counts were derived. Data came from immunoSEQ multiplex PCR; TCRdb stores just in-frame clones and leaves some out. V and J calls and clone size come straight from that table; D and trimming were deduced from the DNA. This sample carries over 150,000 clones, roughly 90% of them seen once, and the ten largest clones take about a sixth. Trimming removed 3 bases from V and 2 bases from J; junction bases left unmatched: 5. This CDR3 is 16 amino acids long. Germline CDR1 is KGHSH and CDR2 is LQKENI. The Seattle patients joined while their infection was active and were tracked longitudinally afterward.

The chain is built from TRBV18 and TRBJ2-3; 10 bases map to TRBD2. The sequence derives from a man aged 50-60 years with COVID-19, enrolled during active disease. What was sequenced was peripheral blood. CDR3 nucleotides: TGTGCCAGCTCACCTATCCTAGCGGGGGACACAGATACGCAGTATTTT. Amino acid sequence: CASSPILAGDTDTQYF.